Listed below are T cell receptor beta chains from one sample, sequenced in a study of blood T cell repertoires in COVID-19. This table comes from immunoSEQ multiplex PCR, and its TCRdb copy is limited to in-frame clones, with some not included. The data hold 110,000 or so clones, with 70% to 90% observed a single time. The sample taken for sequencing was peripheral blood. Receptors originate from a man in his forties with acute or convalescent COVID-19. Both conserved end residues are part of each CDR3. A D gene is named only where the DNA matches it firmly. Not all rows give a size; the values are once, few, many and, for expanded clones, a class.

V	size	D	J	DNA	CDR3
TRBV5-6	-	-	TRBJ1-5	TGTGCCAGCAGCTTGGGACGGTCGGCAGGGAGGGAACAGCCCCAGCATTTT	CASSLGRSAGREQPQHF
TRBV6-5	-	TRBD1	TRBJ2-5	TGTGCCACTCGGACAGGGGAAGAGACCCAGTACTTC	CATRTGEETQYF
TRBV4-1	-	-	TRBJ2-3	TGCGCCAGCAGCCAAGGTTCCCGGTCGGAGGATACGCAGTATTTT	CASSQGSRSEDTQYF
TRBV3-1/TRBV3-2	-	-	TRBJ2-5	TGTGCCAGCAGCCCCGGAGTGACCCAGTACTTC	CASSPGVTQYF
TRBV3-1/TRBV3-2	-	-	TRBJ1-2	TGTGCCAGCAGCCAAGATTGCGAGACAGGCATCCGAGGCTATGGCTACACCTTC	CASSQDCETGIRGYGYTF
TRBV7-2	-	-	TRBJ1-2	TGTGCCAGCAGCTTAGTCGTCGGGGGCTACACCTTC	CASSLVVGGYTF
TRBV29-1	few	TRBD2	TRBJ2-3	TGCAGCGTTGAGGGATTTATTCAGACTAGCGGGCACACAGATACGCAGTATTTT	CSVEGFIQTSGHTDTQYF
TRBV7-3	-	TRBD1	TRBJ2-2	TGTGCCAGCAGGCGTCACGGGACAGCAAACACCGGGGAGCTGTTTTTT	CASRRHGTANTGELFF
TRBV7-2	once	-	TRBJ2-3	TGTGCCAGCAGCTCGACCGGGACTTGGACCGAAGATACGCAGTATTTT	CASSSTGTWTEDTQYF
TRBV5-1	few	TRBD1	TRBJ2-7	TGCGCCAGCAACGGGGGACAGGTCCACGAGCAGTACTTC	CASNGGQVHEQYF
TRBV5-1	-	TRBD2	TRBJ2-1	TGCGCCAGCAGCTTGTCCAGCGGGGGAGATGAGCAGTTCTTC	CASSLSSGGDEQFF
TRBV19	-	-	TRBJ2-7	TGTGCCAGTAGTATCGGACAGAGCTACGAGCAGTACTTC	CASSIGQSYEQYF
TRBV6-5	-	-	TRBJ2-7	TGTGCCAGCAGTTACTCGGCAGGGCAAGAGCAGTACTTC	CASSYSAGQEQYF
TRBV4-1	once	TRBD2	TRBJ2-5	TGCGCCAGCAGCCACCCGGGACTAGCCGAAGAGACCCAGTACTTC	CASSHPGLAEETQYF
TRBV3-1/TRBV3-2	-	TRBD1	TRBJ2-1	TGTGCCAGCAGCCAAGGAATGGAAGGGACAGGGGGGATCAATGAGCAGTTCTTC	CASSQGMEGTGGINEQFF
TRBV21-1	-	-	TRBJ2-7	TGTGCCAGCAAGCGGGACAGGGGAAGGTACTTC	CASKRDRGRYF
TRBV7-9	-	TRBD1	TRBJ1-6	TGTGCCAGCAGCTCTAGGACAGGGGGAAATAATTCACCCCTCCACTTT	CASSSRTGGNNSPLHF
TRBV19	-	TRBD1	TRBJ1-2	TGTGCCAGTAGTATCGCAAACTCACGGGACAGGGGGCAGTCTGGCTACACCTTC	CASSIANSRDRGQSGYTF
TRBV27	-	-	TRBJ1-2	TGTGCCAGCAGTGTCGGCAGGCGGGGGTATGGCTACACCTTC	CASSVGRRGYGYTF
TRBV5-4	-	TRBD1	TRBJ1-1	TGTGCCAGCAGTCGACAGGGGCCGGACACTGAAGCTTTCTTT	CASSRQGPDTEAFF
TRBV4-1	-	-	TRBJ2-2	TGCGCCAGCAGCTCTCCGGGGTTGAGGGACGGGGAGCTGTTTTTT	CASSSPGLRDGELFF
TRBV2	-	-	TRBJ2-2	TGTGCCAGCAGTGTAACGCCAGTTAACACCGGGGAGCTGTTTTTT	CASSVTPVNTGELFF
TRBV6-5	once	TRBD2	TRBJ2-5	TGTGCCAGCGCTCAGCGGGGGGGGCAAGAGACCCAGTACTTC	CASAQRGGQETQYF
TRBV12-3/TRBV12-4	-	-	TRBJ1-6	TGTGCCAGCAGTTGGGAGGGAAATTCACCCCTCCACTTT	CASSWEGNSPLHF
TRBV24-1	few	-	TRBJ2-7	TGTGCCACCAGTGATTTGCTGGCAGTGCAGTACTTC	CATSDLLAVQYF
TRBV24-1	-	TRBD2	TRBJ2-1	TGTGCCACCAGTGATTCCAGCCATTCGACTAGCGGGGGGGGGAATGAGCAGTTCTTC	CATSDSSHSTSGGGNEQFF
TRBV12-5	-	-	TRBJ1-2	TGTGCTAGTGGTTTGGTAAGGGGGAATAACTATGGCTACACCTTC	CASGLVRGNNYGYTF
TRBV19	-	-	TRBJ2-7	TGTGCCAGTAGCCAGGGGATGGGGCTGTTGGTCGAGCAGTACTTC	CASSQGMGLLVEQYF
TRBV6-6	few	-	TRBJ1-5	TGTGCCAGCAGAACAACAGGGCTCGGGCAGCCCCAGCATTTT	CASRTTGLGQPQHF
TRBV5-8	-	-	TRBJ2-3	TGTGCCAGCAGCTTCAGGGCCAGCACAGATACGCAGTATTTT	CASSFRASTDTQYF
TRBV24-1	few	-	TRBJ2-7	TGTGCCACCATTCGAGCGGGCTACGAGCAGTACTTC	CATIRAGYEQYF
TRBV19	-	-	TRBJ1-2	TGTGCCAGTAGTCTGACGGGGGGCGAAGGCTCTGGCTACACCTTC	CASSLTGGEGSGYTF
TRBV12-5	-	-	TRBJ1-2	TGTGCTAGTGGTTTGGTATATTCCGGGGGGGACTATGGCTACACCTTC	CASGLVYSGGDYGYTF
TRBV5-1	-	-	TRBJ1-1	TGCGCCAGCAAGGGGGGGGCTGACACTGAAGCTTTCTTT	CASKGGADTEAFF